This entry describes one TCR beta chain. This clonotype appeared a few times. Its antigen is unknown. No much larger clone is present one base from it, and per-base qualities are unavailable. The data originate from a study of response to subunit inactivated influenza vaccine (dated by TCRdb to the late 2010s). Background for the entire study: Deep quantitative T cell receptor repertoire profiling was used in the study to track responses to a trivalent subunit inactivated influenza vaccine. Paper-wide results and their limitations: It was suggested by the authors that each seasonal influenza vaccination may recruit only a limited number of new T cells.

Libraries were prepared through RT-PCR. Data came from an Illumina HiSeq 2500. The public sequencing data were trimmed at Q25 with fastp and processed into clonotypes with MiXCR by TCRdb, which kept only in-frame beta chains. All rows with the same CDR3 protein become a single entry with the most common DNA and genes. A total of 650,000 to 800,000 distinct CDR3 sequences appear in this sample, about 15% of them only once. Roughly 6.4% of the sample lies in the top ten. CDR1 SGHKS and CDR2 YYEKEE are derived from the germline V gene (reference sequence). The CDR3 measures 15 amino acids from cysteine to phenylalanine. This entry keeps only the CDR3 DNA: 45 bases, framed from base 1. V sheds 2 bases and J sheds 0 bases, leaving 10 bases between their ends.

The sequencing here drew on PBMCs from blood, taken 14 to 15 days before vaccination. The TCR originated in a man in his fifties who received an inactivated influenza vaccine. Donor details come from another sample of the same person, matched by shared clones. The chain uses TRBV5-5 and TRBJ2-3; the D segment cannot be called with confidence. The CDR3 sequence is CASSFYRVSTDTQYF. The bases are TGTGCCAGCAGCTTTTACCGAGTGAGCACAGATACGCAGTATTTT.